The sequence of this T cell receptor (beta chain) was determined in a study of T cell repertoires in cytomegalovirus infection. Study-level points and caveats: CMV-specific TCR beta clonotypes restricted by HLA-C were the ones dominating the ex vivo response.

The table lists this clonotype with many counts. The antigen remains undetermined. TCRdb fed the reads into MiXCR, producing one record per CDR3 protein. The sample lists approximately 300,000 distinct CDR3 sequences; 20% to 25% were seen once. The CDR3 extends over 15 amino acids. Per germline, CDR1 SGHTA and CDR2 FQGNSA. V gave up 5 bases and J gave up 3 bases; unmatched junction bases: 3. This sequence joins TRBV7-2 and TRBJ2-2; the match to TRBD2 covers 10 bases. The sequenced sample was cultured PBMCs, obtained from culture after CMV antigen stimulation. The receptor was isolated from a human donor in good health (CMV status not recorded). Some clones in this sample may be carry-over from other donors' samples. This chain's CDR3 is CASSPGLAYTGELFF. In DNA, the CDR3 is TGTGCCAGCAGCCCGGGACTAGCGTACACCGGGGAGCTGTTTTTT.